The 18 T cell receptor beta chains listed next were all sequenced from one sample in a study of human T cells and chemical hapten exposure (dated by TCRdb to about 2021). The time point label, read with the paper, signifies: patch test 1, 2 weeks after DPC sensitization. This specimen's treatment or condition label, interpreted: therapeutic diphenylcyclopropenone sensitization with weekly scalp DPC. Library prep was done by RACE. The instrument given in TCRdb is NextSeq 500. TCRdb handled the public reads itself, with Q25 trimming in fastp and clone calling in MiXCR, and kept productive beta chains. Merged by CDR3 protein, the rows form single entries marked with the most common genes and DNA. The table for this sample lists 75,000 to 100,000 distinct CDR3 sequences; roughly 12% of them were counted only once. The top ten clones comprise approximately 2% of the sample. The specimen comprised whole blood, sampled in connection with sensitization to the hapten diphenylcyclopropenone (DPC). The source of these receptors is a woman in her forties with alopecia areata. Some clones in this sample may be carry-over from other donors' samples.

The chain uses TRBV4-3 and TRBJ2-2, with D unresolved. Trimming stripped 0 bases from V and 8 bases from J, with 7 bases between. From germline, CDR1 is LGHNA and CDR2 YSLEER. The CDR3 length is 13 residues. CDR3 nucleotides: TGCGCCAGCAGCCAAGAAGAGCTAGGGGAGCTGTTTTTT. It codes for CASSQEELGELFF.

The sample holds a few counts of this clonotype. The chain carries TRBV6-2 or TRBV6-3 and TRBJ2-1; 7 nucleotides line up with TRBD1. Germline V gene sequence: CDR1 MNHEY, CDR2 SVGEGT. The junction had 7 bases not matched to a gene; V was cut back by 6 bases and J by 8 bases. The CDR3 spans 13 residues. For the CDR3, the DNA is TGTGCCAGCAGACTACGACAGGGCGATGAGCAGTTCTTC. Translated, it gives CASRLRQGDEQFF.

In this sample, this clonotype turned up a few times. The CDR3 sequence: CSVESAQGGYEQYF. In DNA form, the CDR3 reads TGCAGCGTTGAATCGGCGCAGGGGGGATACGAGCAGTACTTC. This rearrangement joins TRBV29-1 to TRBJ2-7; possibly TRBD1 for D (7 bases). Germline loops: CDR1 SQVTM, CDR2 ANQGSEA. The V gene lost 2 bases and the J gene lost 4 bases, with 15 bases spanning the gap. The CDR3 is 14 amino acids.

The chain couples TRBV12-3 or TRBV12-4 to TRBJ1-5, with a tentative D call TRBD1 (6 bases). The CDR3 runs to 14 residues. The V end lost 2 bases, the J end lost 6 bases, and 11 bases lay between the germline ends. CDR3 coding DNA: TGTGCCAGCAGTTTATTCAGGGGCAGTCAGCCCCAGCATTTT. Protein product: CASSLFRGSQPQHF.

There are a few counts of this clonotype. V is TRBV9 and J is TRBJ2-7; 7 bases align to TRBD2. The CDR3 consists of 13 residues. The junction had 6 bases not matched to a gene; V was cut back by 4 bases and J by 5 bases. Germline loops: CDR1 SGDLS, CDR2 YYNGEE. The CDR3 is CASSTGLGNEQYF. The CDR3 nucleotides read TGTGCCAGCAGCACCGGACTAGGCAACGAGCAGTACTTC.

The genes are TRBV28 and TRBJ2-1, with D possibly called TRBD1 or TRBD2 (5 bases each). The CDR3 has 15 amino acids. Trimming shortened V by 6 bases and J by 8 bases, and 20 bases separated the two germline ends. CDR1 is MDHEN, CDR2 SYDVKM, per germline. The CDR3: CASSYGTGSGDEQFF. CDR3 DNA: TGTGCCAGCAGCTATGGGACCGGCTCGGGCGATGAGCAGTTCTTC.

Many counts were recorded for this clonotype. The J gene is TRBJ2-7, the V gene TRBV28, with 8 bases aligning to TRBD1. This CDR3 region has 14 residues. The V gene end was trimmed by 6 bases and the J gene end by 6 bases; junction bases not matched to a gene: 10. From germline, CDR1 is MDHEN and CDR2 SYDVKM. DNA of the CDR3: TGTGCCAGCAGCCTTCAGGGGGCGCGTCGCGAGCAGTACTTC. Its protein is CASSLQGARREQYF.

This clonotype was picked up a small number of times. The chain uses TRBV5-1 and TRBJ2-5; 7 bases line up with TRBD1. The CDR3 runs 14 residues. J gave up 1 base and V 4 bases, and 4 bases lay outside the gene matches. The V gene's germline CDR1 is SGHRS and CDR2 YFSETQ. As DNA, the CDR3 is TGCGCCAGCAGCGTAAACAGGGGCCAAGAGACCCAGTACTTC. It yields the protein CASSVNRGQETQYF.

The gene calls are TRBV7-2 and TRBJ1-5; TRBD1 matches at 7 bases. J was trimmed by 4 bases and V by 1 base; bases with no gene match: 7. Looked up from germline, CDR1 is SGHTA and CDR2 is FQGNSA. This CDR3 region has 16 residues. The CDR3 is CASSLVFGTANQPQHF. CDR3 nucleotides: TGTGCCAGCAGCTTAGTCTTCGGGACAGCTAATCAGCCCCAGCATTTT.

This clonotype was counted between two and nine times. The CDR3 DNA sequence: TGCGCCAGCAGCTTGTTTAAGTCTGGGGCCAACGTCCTGACTTTC. Its protein is CASSLFKSGANVLTF. The V gene is TRBV5-1, the J gene TRBJ2-6; no firm D call. The CDR3 extends over 15 amino acids. V dropped 1 base and J dropped 1 base, with 6 bases sitting between them. Germline CDR1 is SGHRS and CDR2 is YFSETQ. The variable domain in full, completed from reference TRBV5-1 and TRBJ2-6, reads KAGVTQTPRYLIKTRGQQVTLSCSPISGHRSVSWYQQTPGQGLQFLFEYFSETQRNKGNFPGRFSGRQFSNSRSEMNVSTLELGDSALYLCASSLFKSGANVLTFGAGSRLTVL.

The table lists this clonotype with a few counts. This rearrangement joins TRBV5-1 to TRBJ1-2, with a weak D call TRBD1 (5 bases). This CDR3 comprises 14 residues. The germline gives CDR1 SGHRS, CDR2 YFSETQ. The germline V and J ends were trimmed by 0 bases and 7 bases, with 13 bases remaining between them. This chain's CDR3 is CASSLGPGNGGYTF. CDR3 DNA: TGCGCCAGCAGCTTGGGGCCAGGGAATGGTGGCTACACCTTC. The variable domain in full, with the rest retrieved from reference TRBV5-1 and TRBJ1-2, is KAGVTQTPRYLIKTRGQQVTLSCSPISGHRSVSWYQQTPGQGLQFLFEYFSETQRNKGNFPGRFSGRQFSNSRSEMNVSTLELGDSALYLCASSLGPGNGGYTFGSGTRLTVV.

This clonotype was seen at least ten times. This chain uses TRBV3-1 with TRBJ1-2; possibly TRBD1 for D (6 bases). With 4 bases removed from V and 4 bases from J, the gap between germline ends came to 13 bases. The CDR3 runs to 14 residues. Per germline, CDR1 LGHDT and CDR2 YNNKEL (reference sequence). The CDR3 bases are TGTGCCAGCAGCCCCCAGGGGCGGCCCTATGGCTACACCTTC. The encoded protein is CASSPQGRPYGYTF.

This clonotype was seen only a few times. V and J are TRBV5-6 and TRBJ2-1, with 9 nucleotides matching TRBD2. This CDR3 is 17 amino acids long. In germline, CDR1 is SGHDT, CDR2 YYEEEE. Germline trimming cut 6 bases from V and 5 bases from J; bases unmatched to any gene: 15. The CDR3 nucleotides are TGTGCCAGCACCGAACAGGAAGGACTAGCGAGAAACAATGAGCAGTTCTTC. Protein: CASTEQEGLARNNEQFF.

V is TRBV5-4 and J is TRBJ2-7; D gene uncertain. Germline V lookup: CDR1 SGHNT, CDR2 YYREEE (reference sequence). V was shortened by 1 base and J by 0 bases, with 8 bases between the two germline ends. This CDR3 region has 14 residues. The CDR3 spells CASSLKGDSYEQYF. CDR3 sequence (DNA): TGTGCCAGCAGCTTGAAAGGCGACTCCTACGAGCAGTACTTC.

V gene TRBV10-3 combines with J gene TRBJ2-3; D is undetermined. This CDR3 has 16 residues. The germline gives CDR1 ENHRY, CDR2 SYGVKD. V dropped 3 bases and J dropped 0 bases, with 13 bases sitting between them. CDR3 nucleotide sequence: TGTGCCATCAGTGACCCAGGATCCGTTAGCACAGATACGCAGTATTTT. Translation: CAISDPGSVSTDTQYF.

The chain recombines TRBV7-2 with TRBJ2-7; TRBD2 might be the D (5 bases). The CDR3 spans 15 residues. Germline CDR1 SGHTA, CDR2 FQGNSA. With 0 bases removed from V and 2 bases from J, the gap between germline ends came to 11 bases. The CDR3 bases are TGTGCCAGCAGCTTAGCGGGAGTGAACCCCTACGAGCAGTACTTC. Translating it yields CASSLAGVNPYEQYF.

The sample holds a few counts of this clonotype. V is TRBV27 and J is TRBJ2-2, with D unresolved. The CDR3 has 17 amino acids. Germline loops: CDR1 MNHEY, CDR2 SMNVEV (reference sequence). Between the trimmed V and J ends, which lost 2 bases and 1 base, there was a span of 14 bases. CDR3 DNA sequence: TGTGCCAGCAGTTTAAAACGACAAGCCGGGAACACCGGGGAGCTGTTTTTT. Translation: CASSLKRQAGNTGELFF.

The chain combines TRBV6-2 or TRBV6-3 with TRBJ1-5; D may be TRBD1 (5 bases). Germline CDR1 is MNHEY and CDR2 is SVGEGT. Trimming stripped 2 bases from V and 5 bases from J, with 13 bases between. CDR3 length: 15 amino acids. CDR3 bases: TGTGCCAGCAGTTACGGCAGGGCCCGGGATCAGCCCCAGCATTTT. It specifies CASSYGRARDQPQHF.